Included here is one T cell receptor beta chain sequence, with context. Sequencing was performed with immunoSEQ multiplex PCR; in TCRdb, only in-frame clones are kept and a portion is missing. The repertoire holds more than 75,000 clones, with 86% as singletons. This entry comes from a study of blood T cell repertoires in COVID-19. The junction had 0 bases not matched to a gene; V was cut back by 5 bases and J by 3 bases. The CDR3 runs 12 residues. Germline V gene data show CDR1 as MGHDK and CDR2 as SYGVNS. The chain uses TRBV25-1 and TRBJ2-7, with 8 bases fitting TRBD2. Sequencing used peripheral blood. This sequence was found in an elderly man with active or convalescent COVID-19. The CDR3 sequence is CASSLAGYEQYF. The CDR3, as DNA: TGTGCCAGCAGTCTAGCGGGCTACGAGCAGTACTTC.